This entry is about one T cell receptor (beta chain). What it recognizes is unknown. This sample was included in a study of lymphopenia after photon versus proton radiotherapy. Study conclusions and caveats: Relative stability marked proton patients; photon patients lost diversity and naive cells. Post-nadir TCR diversity decline inversely tracked overall survival among those who died. After the lymphocyte nadir, photon-treated repertoires showed oligoclonal expansion, especially of CD8+ Temra cells.

Sequenced by immunoSEQ multiplex PCR; TCRdb stores in-frame clones only, minus some. The table records around 23,000 clones, around nine tenths of them present only once. V was clipped by 4 bases and J by 4 bases, with 11 bases between them. The CDR3 has 13 residues. CDR1 GTSNPN and CDR2 SVGIG come from the germline V gene (reference sequence). The chain couples TRBV30 to TRBJ2-1, with D possibly TRBD2 on 6 matching bases. The sequencing used peripheral blood, collected from a patient treated with proton-based radiotherapy. This clonotype was obtained from a woman in her 70s with pancreatic cancer. Some clones in this sample may be carry-over from other donors' samples. Here the CDR3 reads CAWKASAYNEQFF. The CDR3 nucleotides read TGTGCCTGGAAGGCTAGCGCGTACAATGAGCAGTTCTTC. Looking up the rest from reference TRBV30 and TRBJ2-1 gives the full variable domain: SQTIHQWPATLVQPVGSPLSLECTVEGTSNPNLYWYRQAAGRGLQLLFYSVGIGQISSEVPQNLSASRPQDRQFILSSKKLLLSDSGFYLCAWKASAYNEQFFGPGTRLTVL.